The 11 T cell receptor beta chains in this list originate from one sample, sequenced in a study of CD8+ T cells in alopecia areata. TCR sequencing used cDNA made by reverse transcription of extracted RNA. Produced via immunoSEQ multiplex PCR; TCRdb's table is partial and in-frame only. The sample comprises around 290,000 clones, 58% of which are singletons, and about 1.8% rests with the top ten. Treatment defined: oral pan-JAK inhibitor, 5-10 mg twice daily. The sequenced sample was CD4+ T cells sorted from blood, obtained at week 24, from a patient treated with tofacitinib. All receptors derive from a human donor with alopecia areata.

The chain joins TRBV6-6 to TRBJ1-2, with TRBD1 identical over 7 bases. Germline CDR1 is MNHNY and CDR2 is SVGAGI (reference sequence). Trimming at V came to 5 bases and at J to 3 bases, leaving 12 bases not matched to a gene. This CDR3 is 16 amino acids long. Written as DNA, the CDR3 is TGTGCCAGCAGTCAATGGACAGGCCAGGGGCACTATGGCTACACCTTC. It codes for CASSQWTGQGHYGYTF.

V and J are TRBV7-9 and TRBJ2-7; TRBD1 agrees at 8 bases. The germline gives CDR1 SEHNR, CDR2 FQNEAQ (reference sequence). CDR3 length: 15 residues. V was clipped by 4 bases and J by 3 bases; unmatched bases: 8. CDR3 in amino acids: CASSSLRTGHYEQYF. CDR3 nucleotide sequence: TGTGCCAGCAGCTCCCTAAGGACAGGGCACTACGAGCAGTACTTC.

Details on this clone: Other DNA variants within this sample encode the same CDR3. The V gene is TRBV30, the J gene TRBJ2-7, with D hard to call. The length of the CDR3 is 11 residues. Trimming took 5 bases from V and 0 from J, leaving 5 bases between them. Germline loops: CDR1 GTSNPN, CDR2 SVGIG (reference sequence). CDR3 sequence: CAWSGSYEQYF. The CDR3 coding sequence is TGTGCCTGGTCCGGCTCCTACGAGCAGTACTTC.

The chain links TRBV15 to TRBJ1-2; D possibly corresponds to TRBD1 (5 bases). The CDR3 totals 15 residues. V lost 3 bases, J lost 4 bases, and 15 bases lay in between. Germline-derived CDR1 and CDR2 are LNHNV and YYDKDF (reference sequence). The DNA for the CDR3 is TGTGCCACCAGCAGGGGGGAACGCAGCGGCTATGGCTACACCTTC. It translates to CATSRGERSGYGYTF. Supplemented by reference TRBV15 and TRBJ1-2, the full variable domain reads DAMVIQNPRYQVTQFGKPVTLSCSQTLNHNVMYWYQQKSSQAPKLLFHYYDKDFNNEADTPDNFQSRRPNTSFCFLDIRSPGLGDTAMYLCATSRGERSGYGYTFGSGTRLTVV.

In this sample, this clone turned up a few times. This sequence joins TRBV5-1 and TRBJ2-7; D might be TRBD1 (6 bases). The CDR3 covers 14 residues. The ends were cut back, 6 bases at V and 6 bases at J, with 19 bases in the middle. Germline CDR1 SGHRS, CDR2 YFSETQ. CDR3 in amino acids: CASTRDNEALEQYF. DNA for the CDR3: TGCGCCAGCACCCGGGACAACGAAGCTCTCGAGCAGTACTTC.

The CDR3 nucleotides are TGCGCCAGCAGCTTAGTGCAGGGCCACGAGCAGTACTTC. This codes for CASSLVQGHEQYF. The V and J genes are TRBV5-1 and TRBJ2-7; possible D gene TRBD1, 5 bases. This CDR3 is 13 amino acids long. Germline CDR1 and CDR2: SGHRS and YFSETQ. Deletions cut 2 bases from V and 5 bases from J, with 11 bases between.

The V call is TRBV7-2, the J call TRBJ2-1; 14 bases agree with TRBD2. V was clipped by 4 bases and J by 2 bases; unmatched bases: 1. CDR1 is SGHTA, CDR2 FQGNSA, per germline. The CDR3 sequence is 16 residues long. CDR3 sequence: CASSSTSGGAYNEQFF. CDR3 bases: TGTGCCAGCAGCTCGACTAGCGGGGGGGCCTACAATGAGCAGTTCTTC.

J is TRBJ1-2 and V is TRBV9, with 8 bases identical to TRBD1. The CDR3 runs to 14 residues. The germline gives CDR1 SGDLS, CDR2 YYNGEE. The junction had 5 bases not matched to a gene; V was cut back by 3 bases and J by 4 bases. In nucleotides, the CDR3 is TGTGCCAGCAGCGCGGGACAGGCAGTCTATGGCTACACCTTC. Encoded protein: CASSAGQAVYGYTF.

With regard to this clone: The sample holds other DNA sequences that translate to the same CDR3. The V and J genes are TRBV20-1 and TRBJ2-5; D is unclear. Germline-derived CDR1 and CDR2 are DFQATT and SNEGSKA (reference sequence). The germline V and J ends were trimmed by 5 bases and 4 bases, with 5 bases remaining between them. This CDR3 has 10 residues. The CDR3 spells CSAGPETQYF. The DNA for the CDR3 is TGCAGTGCTGGGCCAGAGACCCAGTACTTC.

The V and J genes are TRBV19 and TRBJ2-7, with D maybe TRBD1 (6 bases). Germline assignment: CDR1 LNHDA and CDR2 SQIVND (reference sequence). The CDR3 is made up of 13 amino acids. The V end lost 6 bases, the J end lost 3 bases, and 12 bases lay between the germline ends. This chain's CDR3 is CASSAGTNYEQYF. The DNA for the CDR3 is TGTGCCAGTAGCGCCGGGACAAACTACGAGCAGTACTTC.

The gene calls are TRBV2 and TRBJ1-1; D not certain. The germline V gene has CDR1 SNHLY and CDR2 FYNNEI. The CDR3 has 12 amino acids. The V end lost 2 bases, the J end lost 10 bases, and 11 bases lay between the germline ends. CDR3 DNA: TGTGCCAGCAGTGAATGGAACGGAAGAGCTTTCTTT. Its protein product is CASSEWNGRAFF.